The table lists the clone carrying this T cell receptor (beta chain) with a few counts. What it binds is unknown. The data originate from a study of T-cell memory formation after mild COVID-19. The study's findings and limits: Whereas later expanders leaned CD4+, clones contracting day 15 to 85 showed a balanced CD4/CD8 makeup. SARS-CoV-2 specificity was not confirmed for second-wave clones peaking on day 37. Among contracting clones, CD4+ were mainly CM/EM and CD8+ enriched in EMRA. Certain responding clones were present in pre-infection memory, suggesting participation of cross-reactive memory.

The CDR3 contains 16 residues. Trimming took 2 bases from V and 2 from J, leaving 13 bases between them. Germline V gene data show CDR1 as LGHDT and CDR2 as YNNKEL (reference sequence). Each CDR3 protein gets one entry after TCRdb re-called the 5' RACE reads with MiXCR. Altogether 350,000 to 500,000 distinct CDR3 sequences are present, about 20% being singletons, with the ten largest covering around a fifth. The source material was PBMCs or a T cell subset sorted from them (not recorded which). V is TRBV3-1 and J is TRBJ2-1; D is possibly TRBD1 or TRBD2 (6 bases each). This TCR derives from a man between 18 and 35 years old who had mild COVID-19 (a few samples of this study predate the infection). Cell type and time point are not known. The CDR3 DNA reads as TGTGCCAGCAGCCAAAGACTAGGGACAACCTACAATGAGCAGTTCTTC. Translating gives CASSQRLGTTYNEQFF.